Each of the 9 T cell receptor beta chains below was sequenced from the same sample in a study of cytomegalovirus exposure and HLA in healthy donors. In the PCR, 60 Vbeta and 13 Jbeta primers were used. Measured with immunoSEQ multiplex PCR; TCRdb has only the in-frame clones, and not every one. The sample lists 150,000 to 200,000 clones, around three quarters occurring once. The sequencing sample was made of PBMCs. The source of these receptors is a middle-aged woman in good health and CMV-seronegative.

CDR3 nucleotide sequence: TGTGCCAGCAGTCCTCAAGAGATCTATGGCTACACCTTC. Translation gives CASSPQEIYGYTF. The chain joins TRBV28 to TRBJ1-2; D is uncertain. Germline V gives CDR1 MDHEN, CDR2 SYDVKM. V lost 5 bases, J lost 4 bases, and 11 bases lay in between. The CDR3 is 13 amino acids.

In DNA, the CDR3 is TGTGCCAGCAGAGTTTTCCCGACAACAACCACTGAAGCTTTCTTT. It translates to CASRVFPTTTTEAFF. This rearrangement joins TRBV27 to TRBJ1-1; no clear D. Between the trimmed V and J ends, which lost 6 bases and 4 bases, there was a span of 18 bases. The germline V gene encodes CDR1 MNHEY and CDR2 SMNVEV (reference sequence). The CDR3 runs 15 residues.

The genes are TRBV6-5 and TRBJ1-1; weak D call: TRBD1 (5 bases). V dropped 2 bases and J dropped 3 bases, with 7 bases sitting between them. Germline-derived CDR1 and CDR2 are MNHEY and SVGAGI. There are 13 residues in the CDR3. The CDR3 bases are TGTGCCAGCAGTTACGGGGCATACACTGAAGCTTTCTTT. Translation: CASSYGAYTEAFF.

V and J are TRBV18 and TRBJ2-2, with D hard to call. CDR1 and CDR2 (germline): KGHSH, LQKENI. Trimming cost V 3 bases and J 6 bases, with 5 bases left between them. This CDR3 has 12 residues. For the CDR3, the DNA is TGTGCCAGCTCACCCCGTCCCGGGGAGCTGTTTTTT. This codes for CASSPRPGELFF.

V usage is TRBV10-3 and J usage is TRBJ1-1; TRBD1 might be the D (5 bases). Per the germline V gene, CDR1 is ENHRY and CDR2 is SYGVKD. V gave up 2 bases and J gave up 3 bases, with 7 bases separating them. This CDR3 contains 13 residues. The CDR3 loop is CAISERGDTEAFF. In DNA, the CDR3 is TGTGCCATCAGTGAGCGGGGGGACACTGAAGCTTTCTTT.

The rearrangement joins TRBV28 to TRBJ1-5, with 10 bases fitting TRBD1. The CDR3 length is 15 residues. Germline loops: CDR1 MDHEN, CDR2 SYDVKM. V gave up 7 bases and J gave up 5 bases; unmatched junction bases: 8. CDR3 protein: CASKADRGLDQPQHF. DNA of the CDR3: TGTGCCAGCAAAGCAGACAGGGGGCTCGATCAGCCCCAGCATTTT.

The chain is built from TRBV30 and TRBJ1-1; D is undetermined. Germline V gene lookup returns CDR1 GTSNPN and CDR2 SVGIG (reference sequence). This CDR3 has 12 amino acids. V was pared by 3 bases and J by 5 bases, with 10 bases between. The CDR3 sequence is CAWRFGRTEAFF. CDR3 nucleotide sequence: TGTGCCTGGAGATTTGGGAGAACTGAAGCTTTCTTT.

The chain carries TRBV19 and TRBJ1-1; 10 nucleotides agree with TRBD1. Germline V gene lookup returns CDR1 LNHDA and CDR2 SQIVND (reference sequence). The V and J ends lost 6 bases and 3 bases, in that order; junction bases with no gene match: 4. The CDR3 length is 14 residues. CDR3 sequence reads: CASSPTGGYTEAFF. CDR3 sequence (DNA): TGTGCCAGTAGCCCGACAGGGGGCTACACTGAAGCTTTCTTT.

The gene calls are TRBV7-6 and TRBJ2-2; TRBD2 matches 13 bases. The germline CDR1 and CDR2 sequences are SGHVS and FNYEAQ. V lost 0 bases and J lost 6; bases outside the gene matches: 4. The CDR3 runs 17 residues. Written as DNA, the CDR3 is TGTGCCAGCAGCTTAGCGGGACTAGCGGGAAGGGCCGGGGAGCTGTTTTTT. Amino acids: CASSLAGLAGRAGELFF.